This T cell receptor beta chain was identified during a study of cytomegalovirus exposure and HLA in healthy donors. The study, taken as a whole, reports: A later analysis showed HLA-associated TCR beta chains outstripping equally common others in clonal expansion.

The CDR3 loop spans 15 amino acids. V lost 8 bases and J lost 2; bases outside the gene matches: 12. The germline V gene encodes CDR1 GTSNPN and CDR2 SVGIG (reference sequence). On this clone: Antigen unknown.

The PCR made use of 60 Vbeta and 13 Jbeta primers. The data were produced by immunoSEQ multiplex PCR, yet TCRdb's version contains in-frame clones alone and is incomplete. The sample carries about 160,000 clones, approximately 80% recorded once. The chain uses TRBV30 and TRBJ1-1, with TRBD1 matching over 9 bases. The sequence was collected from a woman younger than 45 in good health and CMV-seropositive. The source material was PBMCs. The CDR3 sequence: CAGKFRDRVNTEAFF. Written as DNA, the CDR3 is TGTGCCGGAAAGTTCCGGGACAGGGTCAACACTGAAGCTTTCTTT.